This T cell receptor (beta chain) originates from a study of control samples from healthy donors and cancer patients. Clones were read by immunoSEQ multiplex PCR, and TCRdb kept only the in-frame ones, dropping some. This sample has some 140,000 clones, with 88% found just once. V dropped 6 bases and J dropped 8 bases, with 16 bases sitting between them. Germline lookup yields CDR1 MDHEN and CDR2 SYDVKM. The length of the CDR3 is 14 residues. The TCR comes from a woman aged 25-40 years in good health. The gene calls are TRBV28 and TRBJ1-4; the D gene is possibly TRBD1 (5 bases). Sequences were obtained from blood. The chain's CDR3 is CASSRGGTPEKLFF. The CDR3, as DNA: TGTGCCAGCAGCCGGGGGGGGACGCCGGAAAAACTGTTTTTT.